Listed below are T cell receptor beta chains from one sample, sequenced in a study of PD-1 blockade in classical Hodgkin lymphoma. Profiled with immunoSEQ multiplex PCR; TCRdb holds only in-frame clones, not every one. The sample lists tens of thousands of clones; around 80% were seen once. This material consisted of peripheral blood mononuclear cells (PBMCs), taken before the fourth cycle of nivolumab. All receptors come from a human donor with classical Hodgkin lymphoma. Both conserved end residues are part of each CDR3. The D gene is left open where the match is weak. Expanded clones get a size class; other rows say once, few or many, or leave the size out.

TRBJ2-7 TRBV14 TRBD2 - CASSQIGTGGPVEQYF TGTGCCAGCAGCCAAATAGGAACGGGAGGGCCCGTCGAGCAGTACTTC
TRBJ2-2 TRBV9 TRBD2 - CASSTLAGGAGELFF TGTGCCAGCAGCACTCTAGCGGGAGGGGCCGGGGAGCTGTTTTTT
TRBJ1-1 TRBV19 TRBD1 - CASSGQGVTEAFF TGTGCCAGTAGTGGACAGGGGGTCACTGAAGCTTTCTTT
TRBJ2-4 TRBV5-4 - - CASSLEITKNIQYF TGTGCCAGCAGCTTGGAAATAACCAAAAACATTCAGTACTTC
TRBJ2-7 TRBV5-1 - few CASSFDSYEQYF TGCGCCAGCAGCTTTGACAGCTACGAGCAGTACTTC
TRBJ1-6 TRBV6-5 - once CASRIDRTTFSPLHF TGTGCCAGCAGGATCGACAGAACCACATTCTCACCCCTCCACTTT
TRBJ1-1 TRBV11-2 - - CASSLVWAGGTEAFF TGTGCCAGCAGCTTAGTCTGGGCAGGAGGGACTGAAGCTTTCTTT
TRBJ2-5 TRBV6-1 - - CASSELQRETQYF TGTGCCAGCAGTGAGTTACAGCGGGAGACCCAGTACTTC
TRBJ2-7 TRBV6-1 - - CASSEQYF TGTGCCAGCAGCGAGCAGTACTTC
TRBJ2-7 TRBV5-6 - - CASSPVRVGGYYEQYF TGTGCCAGCAGCCCGGTCCGAGTGGGGGGCTACTACGAGCAGTACTTC
TRBJ1-1 TRBV19 TRBD1 - CACNRDRGHTEAFF TGTGCCTGCAACCGGGACAGGGGGCACACTGAAGCTTTCTTT
TRBJ2-5 TRBV7-9 - - CASSFFPMGAHETQYF TGTGCCAGCAGCTTCTTCCCTATGGGGGCTCACGAGACCCAGTACTTC
TRBJ2-3 TRBV7-9 - once CATRTNTDTQYF TGTGCCACCCGGACTAACACAGATACGCAGTATTTT
TRBJ2-2 TRBV5-1 TRBD1 many CASSFNIGGSGELFF TGCGCCAGCAGCTTTAATATAGGGGGCTCCGGGGAGCTGTTTTTT
TRBJ2-7 TRBV19 TRBD1 - CASSFRDSYEQYF TGTGCCAGTAGTTTCCGGGACAGCTACGAGCAGTACTTC